The text below deals with one T cell receptor beta chain. The antigen is unknown. This CDR3 is 12 amino acids long. This specimen belongs to a study of CXCR3-negative and CXCR3-positive naive CD8 T cells. Points from the study as a whole: CXCR3-negative naive cells had less hydrophobic TRB CDR3s than did CXCR3-positive naive cells.

5' RACE that incorporated UMI labels was used to prepare the TRB cDNA libraries. No DNA is given; TCRdb re-called the 5' RACE reads and lists each CDR3 protein once. The sample has roughly 59,000 distinct CDR3 sequences. The source is a human donor in good health. Some clones in this sample may be carry-over from other donors' samples. The sample was naive CXCR3+ CD8+ T cells from blood. As for subset: CD45RO-CCR7+CD27+CD95- naive CD8+ T cells expressing CXCR3 (TNR3+). The V and J genes are TRBV12-3 or TRBV12-4 and TRBJ1-1. The CDR3 spells CASSKTSLEAFF.